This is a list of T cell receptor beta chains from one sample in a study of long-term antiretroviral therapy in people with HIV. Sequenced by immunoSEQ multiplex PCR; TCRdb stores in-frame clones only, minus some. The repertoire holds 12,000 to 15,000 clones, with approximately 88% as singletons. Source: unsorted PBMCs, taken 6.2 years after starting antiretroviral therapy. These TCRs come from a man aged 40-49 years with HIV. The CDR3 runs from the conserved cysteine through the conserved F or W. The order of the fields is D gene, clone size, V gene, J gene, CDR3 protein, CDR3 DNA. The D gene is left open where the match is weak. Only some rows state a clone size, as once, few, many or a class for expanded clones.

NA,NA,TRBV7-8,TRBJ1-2,CASSLVSAWGYTF,TGTGCCAGCAGCTTAGTTTCGGCGTGGGGCTACACCTTC
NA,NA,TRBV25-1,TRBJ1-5,CASSGLQGSQHF,TGTGCCAGCAGTGGACTCCAGGGAAGCCAGCATTTT
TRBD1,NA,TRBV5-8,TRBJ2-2,CASSFKDRGRNTGELFF,TGTGCCAGCAGCTTCAAAGACAGGGGTCGAAACACCGGGGAGCTGTTTTTT
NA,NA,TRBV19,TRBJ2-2,CASSIGATGELFF,TGTGCCAGTAGTATAGGGGCTACCGGGGAGCTGTTTTTT
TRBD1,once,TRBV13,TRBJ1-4,CASSVKTGGGSEKLFF,TGTGCCAGCAGCGTTAAGACAGGGGGCGGTTCGGAAAAACTGTTTTTT
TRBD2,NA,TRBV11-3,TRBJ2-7,CASSYGLAREQYF,TGTGCCAGCAGCTACGGACTAGCGAGAGAGCAGTACTTC
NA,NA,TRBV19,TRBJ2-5,CASSETQTGTQYF,TGTGCCAGTAGTGAAACCCAGACAGGTACCCAGTACTTC
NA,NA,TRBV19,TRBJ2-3,CASSIGRYTDTQYF,TGTGCCAGTAGTATAGGTCGCTACACAGATACGCAGTATTTT
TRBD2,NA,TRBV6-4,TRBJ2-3,CASSVSGSPDTQYF,TGTGCCAGCAGTGTGAGCGGGAGTCCAGATACGCAGTATTTT
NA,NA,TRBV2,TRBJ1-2,CARNLGYYGYTF,TGTGCCCGAAATCTGGGTTACTATGGCTACACCTTC
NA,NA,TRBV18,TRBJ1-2,CASSPPGQSYHGYTF,TGTGCCAGCTCACCACCGGGGCAGAGCTATCACGGCTACACCTTC
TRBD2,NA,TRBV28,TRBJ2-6,CASRAGVGSGANVLTF,TGTGCCAGCAGAGCGGGGGTAGGGTCTGGGGCCAACGTCCTGACTTTC
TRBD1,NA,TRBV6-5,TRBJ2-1,CASRLGQGAYNEQFF,TGTGCCAGCAGACTGGGACAGGGTGCTTACAATGAGCAGTTCTTC
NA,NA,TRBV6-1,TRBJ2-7,CASSEGAGLYEQYF,TGTGCCAGCAGTGAAGGGGCAGGGCTCTACGAGCAGTACTTC
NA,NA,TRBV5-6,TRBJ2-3,CASSLGLGGDTQYF,TGTGCCAGCAGCTTGGGCCTAGGTGGAGATACGCAGTATTTT
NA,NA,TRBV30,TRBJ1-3,CAWSVLSTASGNTIYF,TGTGCCTGGAGTGTATTGTCCACGGCCTCTGGAAACACCATATATTTT
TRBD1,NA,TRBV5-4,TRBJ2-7,CASSYAGTGDEQYF,TGTGCCAGCAGTTATGCCGGGACAGGGGACGAGCAGTACTTC
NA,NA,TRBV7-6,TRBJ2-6,CASSLMGAGANVLTF,TGTGCCAGCAGCTTAATGGGGGCCGGGGCCAACGTCCTGACTTTC
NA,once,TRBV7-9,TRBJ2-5,CASSTGHAIETQYF,TGTGCCAGCAGCACGGGACACGCAATAGAGACCCAGTACTTC
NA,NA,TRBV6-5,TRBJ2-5,CASSYARSGETQYF,TGTGCCAGCAGTTACGCGCGGTCCGGGGAGACCCAGTACTTC
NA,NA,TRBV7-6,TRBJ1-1,CASKRLGQSGTEAFF,TGTGCCAGCAAACGTCTGGGGCAGAGTGGCACTGAAGCTTTCTTT
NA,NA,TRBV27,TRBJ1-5,CASSLMRNQPQHF,TGTGCCAGCAGTTTAATGAGAAATCAGCCCCAGCATTTT
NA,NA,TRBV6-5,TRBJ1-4,CASSYNNEKLFF,TGTGCCAGCAGTTACAATAATGAAAAACTGTTTTTT
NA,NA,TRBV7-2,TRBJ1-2,CASSFSHNYGYTF,TGTGCCAGCAGCTTTAGCCATAACTATGGCTACACCTTC
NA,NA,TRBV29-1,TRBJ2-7,CSVRNSLYEQYF,TGCAGCGTTAGAAACAGCTTATACGAGCAGTACTTC
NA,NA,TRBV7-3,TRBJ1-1,CASSLTGGNTEAFF,TGTGCCAGCAGCTTAACAGGAGGGAACACTGAAGCTTTCTTT
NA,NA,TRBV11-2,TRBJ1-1,CASSFGQSNTEAFF,TGTGCCAGCAGCTTCGGACAGTCGAACACTGAAGCTTTCTTT
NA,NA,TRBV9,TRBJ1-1,CASSVGRNTEAFF,TGTGCCAGCAGCGTAGGGAGGAACACTGAAGCTTTCTTT
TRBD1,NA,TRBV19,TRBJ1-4,CASRRQGAQEKLFF,TGTGCCAGTAGAAGACAGGGGGCCCAAGAAAAACTGTTTTTT
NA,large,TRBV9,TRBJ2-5,CASSVGQGYETQYF,TGTGCCAGCAGCGTAGGCCAGGGCTACGAGACCCAGTACTTC
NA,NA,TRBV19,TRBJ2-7,CASSIGQGYEQYF,TGTGCCAGTAGTATAGGGCAGGGATACGAGCAGTACTTC
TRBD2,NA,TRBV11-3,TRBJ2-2,CASGEGYTGELFF,TGTGCCAGCGGGGAGGGATACACCGGGGAGCTGTTTTTT
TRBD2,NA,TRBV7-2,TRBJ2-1,CASSLTSGRAQSYNEQFF,TGTGCCAGCAGTCTGACTAGCGGGAGGGCCCAGTCCTACAATGAGCAGTTCTTC
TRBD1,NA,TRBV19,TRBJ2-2,CASRPLQQGARDTGELFF,TGTGCCAGTAGACCCCTCCAACAGGGGGCTCGCGACACCGGGGAGCTGTTTTTT
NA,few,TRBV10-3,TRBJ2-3,CAVGFTDTQYF,TGTGCCGTCGGTTTCACAGATACGCAGTATTTT
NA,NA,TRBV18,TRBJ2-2,CASSANRELNTGELFF,TGTGCCAGCTCGGCGAACAGGGAACTGAACACCGGGGAGCTGTTTTTT
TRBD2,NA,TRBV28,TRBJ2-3,CASSPPQLAGAVPTQYF,TGTGCCAGCAGCCCCCCCCAACTAGCGGGAGCGGTTCCCACGCAGTATTTT
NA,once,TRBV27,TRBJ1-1,CASSLIRDTEAFF,TGTGCCAGCAGTTTAATTCGGGACACTGAAGCTTTCTTT
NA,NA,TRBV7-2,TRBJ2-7,CASSLVTGYEQYF,TGTGCCAGCAGCTTAGTTACGGGATACGAGCAGTACTTC
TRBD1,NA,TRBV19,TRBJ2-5,CASSHQGQGRETQYF,TGTGCCAGTAGTCACCAGGGACAGGGGAGAGAGACCCAGTACTTC
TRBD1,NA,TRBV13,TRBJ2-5,CASSLPGRGSETQYF,TGTGCCAGCAGCTTACCCGGCAGGGGGTCAGAGACCCAGTACTTC
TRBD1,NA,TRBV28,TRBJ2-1,CASTRPGQGENEQFF,TGTGCCAGCACCAGACCGGGACAGGGCGAGAATGAGCAGTTCTTC
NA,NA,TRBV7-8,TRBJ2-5,CASSLSSETQYF,TGTGCCAGCAGCCTGTCTAGCGAGACCCAGTACTTC
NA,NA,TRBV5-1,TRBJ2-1,CASSSTGNSYNEQFF,TGCGCCAGCAGCTCTACAGGGAACTCGTACAATGAGCAGTTCTTC
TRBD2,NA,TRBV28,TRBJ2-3,CASSLWGTSGSRTDTQYF,TGTGCCAGCAGTTTATGGGGGACTAGCGGGAGTAGGACAGATACGCAGTATTTT
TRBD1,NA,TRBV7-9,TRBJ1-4,CASSPDRQGQREKLFF,TGTGCCAGCAGCCCAGATCGACAGGGACAGAGGGAAAAACTGTTTTTT
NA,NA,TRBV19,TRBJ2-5,CASSRGQGIETQYF,TGTGCCTCGAGTAGGGGTCAGGGGATAGAGACCCAGTACTTC
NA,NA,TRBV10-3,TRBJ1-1,CAISVSRQTVEAFF,TGTGCCATCAGTGTATCTAGACAGACCGTTGAAGCTTTCTTT
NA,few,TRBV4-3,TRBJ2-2,CASSQEASPGTGELFF,TGCGCCAGCAGCCAAGAGGCTAGCCCAGGAACCGGGGAGCTGTTTTTT
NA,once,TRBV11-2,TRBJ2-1,CASSLRRVPNEQFF,TGTGCCAGCAGCTTAAGGAGGGTGCCCAATGAGCAGTTCTTC
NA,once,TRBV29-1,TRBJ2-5,CSVVAGPPKPQETQYF,TGCAGCGTTGTCGCGGGACCACCCAAGCCGCAAGAGACCCAGTACTTC
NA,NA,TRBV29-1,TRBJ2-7,CSVPVGEYEQYF,TGCAGCGTGCCGGTGGGGGAATACGAGCAGTACTTC
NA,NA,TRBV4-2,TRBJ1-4,CASSQYPTGSGEKLFF,TGTGCCAGCAGCCAGTATCCTACAGGGTCGGGAGAAAAACTGTTTTTT
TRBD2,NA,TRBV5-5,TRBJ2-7,CASSLRREIYEQYF,TGTGCCAGCAGCTTACGGCGGGAGATCTACGAGCAGTACTTC
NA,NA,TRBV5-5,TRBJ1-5,CASSSIDIPPNQPQHF,TGTGCCAGCAGCTCCATAGACATTCCCCCAAATCAGCCCCAGCATTTT
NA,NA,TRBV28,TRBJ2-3,CASSSLDPADTQYF,TGTGCCAGCAGTTCTCTAGACCCGGCAGATACGCAGTATTTT